Detailed here is one T cell receptor beta chain. These data are taken from a study of blood T cell repertoires in COVID-19. The overall study: The origin of the acute and convalescent COVID-19 samples was the United States, Italy and Spain. Sample material is recorded as cDNA or gDNA derived from T cells, B-cell-depleted T cells, or PBMCs.

Here immunoSEQ multiplex PCR was the method, and the copy in TCRdb shows in-frame clones only, minus some. Here the sample spans around 340,000 clones, roughly 90% being singletons. While infection was still active, Seattle patients were enrolled and then followed longitudinally. Germline-derived CDR1 and CDR2 are SGHKS and YYEKEE (reference sequence). There are 15 residues in the CDR3. V shed 0 bases, J shed 7 bases, and the junction held 8 bases outside the gene matches. The clonotype originates from a woman aged 60-75 years with COVID-19, enrolled during active disease. The V call is TRBV5-5, the J call TRBJ1-2; TRBD1 agrees at 8 bases. Sequenced input: peripheral blood. The chain's CDR3 is CASSLGQGTLSGYTF. The DNA of the CDR3 is TGTGCCAGCAGCTTGGGACAGGGGACCTTGAGTGGCTACACCTTC.